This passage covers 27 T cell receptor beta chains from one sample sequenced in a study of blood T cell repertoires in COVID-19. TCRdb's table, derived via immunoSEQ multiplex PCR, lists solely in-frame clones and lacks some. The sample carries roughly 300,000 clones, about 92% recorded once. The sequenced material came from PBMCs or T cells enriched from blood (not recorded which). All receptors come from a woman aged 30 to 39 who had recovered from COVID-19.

As DNA, the CDR3 is TGTGCCAGCAGCAGGGGGGGAAGCCCGACAGACAATGAGCAGTTCTTC. Translating gives CASSRGGSPTDNEQFF. The chain joins TRBV9 to TRBJ2-1; a possible D gene is TRBD2 (7 bases). This CDR3 contains 16 residues. Between the trimmed V and J ends, which lost 4 bases and 5 bases, there was a span of 19 bases. The germline gives CDR1 SGDLS, CDR2 YYNGEE.

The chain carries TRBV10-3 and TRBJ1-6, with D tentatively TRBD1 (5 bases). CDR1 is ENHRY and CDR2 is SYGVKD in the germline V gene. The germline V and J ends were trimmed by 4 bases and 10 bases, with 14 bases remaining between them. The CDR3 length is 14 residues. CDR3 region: CAISVTAGESPLHF. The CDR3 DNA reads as TGTGCCATCAGTGTGACAGCGGGTGAATCACCCCTCCACTTT.

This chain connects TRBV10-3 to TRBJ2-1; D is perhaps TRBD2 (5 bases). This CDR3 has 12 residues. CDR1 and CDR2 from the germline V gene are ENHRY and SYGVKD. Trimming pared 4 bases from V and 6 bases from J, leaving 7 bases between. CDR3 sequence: CAISGGPNEQFF. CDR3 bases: TGTGCCATCAGTGGAGGGCCCAATGAGCAGTTCTTC.

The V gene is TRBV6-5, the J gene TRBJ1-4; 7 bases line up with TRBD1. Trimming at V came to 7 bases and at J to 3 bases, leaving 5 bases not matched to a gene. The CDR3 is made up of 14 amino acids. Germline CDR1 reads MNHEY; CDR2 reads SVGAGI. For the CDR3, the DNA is TGTGCCAGCAACGGGAGGGGGCCTAATGAAAAACTGTTTTTT. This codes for CASNGRGPNEKLFF.

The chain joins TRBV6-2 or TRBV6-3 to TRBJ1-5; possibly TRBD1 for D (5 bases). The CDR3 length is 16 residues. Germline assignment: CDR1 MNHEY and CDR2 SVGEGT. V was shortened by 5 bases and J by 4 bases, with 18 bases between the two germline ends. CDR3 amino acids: CASSPSGTGGNQPQHF. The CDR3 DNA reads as TGTGCCAGCAGTCCGTCCGGGACCGGGGGGAATCAGCCCCAGCATTTT.

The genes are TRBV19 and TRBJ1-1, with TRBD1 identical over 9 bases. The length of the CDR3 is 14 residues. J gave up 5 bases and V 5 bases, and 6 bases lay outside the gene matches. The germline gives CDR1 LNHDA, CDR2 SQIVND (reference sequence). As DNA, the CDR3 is TGTGCCAGTAGTGCGACAGGGGGGTTGACTGAAGCTTTCTTT. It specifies CASSATGGLTEAFF.

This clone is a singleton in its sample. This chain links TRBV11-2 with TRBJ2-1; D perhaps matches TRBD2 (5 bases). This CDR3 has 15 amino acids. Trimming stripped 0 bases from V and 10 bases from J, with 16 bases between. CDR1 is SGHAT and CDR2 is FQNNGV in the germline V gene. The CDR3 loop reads CASSLDLWASTEQFF. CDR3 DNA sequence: TGTGCCAGCAGCTTAGACTTGTGGGCTAGCACCGAGCAGTTCTTC.

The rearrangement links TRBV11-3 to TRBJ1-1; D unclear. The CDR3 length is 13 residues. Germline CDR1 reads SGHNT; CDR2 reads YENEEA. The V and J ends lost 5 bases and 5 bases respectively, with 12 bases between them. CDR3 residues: CASSRADGTEAFF. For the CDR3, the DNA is TGTGCCAGCAGCCGCGCCGACGGGACTGAAGCTTTCTTT.

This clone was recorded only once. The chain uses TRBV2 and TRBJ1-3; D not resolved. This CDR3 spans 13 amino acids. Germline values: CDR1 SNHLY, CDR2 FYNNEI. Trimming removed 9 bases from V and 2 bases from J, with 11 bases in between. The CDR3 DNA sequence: TGTGCCAGGGGAGGTGGGGCTGGAAACACCATATATTTT. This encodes CARGGGAGNTIYF.

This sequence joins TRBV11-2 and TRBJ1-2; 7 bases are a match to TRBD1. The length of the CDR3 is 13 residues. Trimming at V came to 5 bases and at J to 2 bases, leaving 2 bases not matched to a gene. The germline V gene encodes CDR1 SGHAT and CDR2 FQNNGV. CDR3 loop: CASSPGQNYGYTF. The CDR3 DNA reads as TGTGCCAGCAGCCCGGGACAGAACTATGGCTACACCTTC.

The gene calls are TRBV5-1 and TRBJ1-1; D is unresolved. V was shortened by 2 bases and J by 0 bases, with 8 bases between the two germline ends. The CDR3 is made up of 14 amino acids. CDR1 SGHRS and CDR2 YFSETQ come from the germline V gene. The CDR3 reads CASSFNGMNTEAFF. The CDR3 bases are TGCGCCAGCAGCTTCAACGGGATGAACACTGAAGCTTTCTTT. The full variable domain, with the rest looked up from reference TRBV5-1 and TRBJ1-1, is KAGVTQTPRYLIKTRGQQVTLSCSPISGHRSVSWYQQTPGQGLQFLFEYFSETQRNKGNFPGRFSGRQFSNSRSEMNVSTLELGDSALYLCASSFNGMNTEAFFGQGTRLTVV.

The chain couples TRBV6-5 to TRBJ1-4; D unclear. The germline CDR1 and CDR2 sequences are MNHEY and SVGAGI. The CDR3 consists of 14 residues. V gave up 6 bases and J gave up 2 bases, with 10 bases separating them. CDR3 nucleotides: TGTGCCAGCAGGGGAGTGGCTACTAATGAAAAACTGTTTTTT. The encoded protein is CASRGVATNEKLFF.

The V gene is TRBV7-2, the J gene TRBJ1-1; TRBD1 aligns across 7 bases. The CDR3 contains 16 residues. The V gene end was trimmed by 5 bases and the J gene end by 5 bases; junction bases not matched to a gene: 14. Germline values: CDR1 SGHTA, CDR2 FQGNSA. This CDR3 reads CASSPLRSQGLTEAFF. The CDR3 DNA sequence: TGTGCCAGCAGCCCGCTACGGTCACAGGGGTTGACTGAAGCTTTCTTT.

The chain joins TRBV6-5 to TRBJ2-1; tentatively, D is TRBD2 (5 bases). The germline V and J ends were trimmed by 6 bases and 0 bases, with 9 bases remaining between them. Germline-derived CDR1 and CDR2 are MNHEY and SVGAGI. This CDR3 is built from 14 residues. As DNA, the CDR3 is TGTGCCAGCAGAGCTAGCAGCTCCTACAATGAGCAGTTCTTC. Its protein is CASRASSSYNEQFF.

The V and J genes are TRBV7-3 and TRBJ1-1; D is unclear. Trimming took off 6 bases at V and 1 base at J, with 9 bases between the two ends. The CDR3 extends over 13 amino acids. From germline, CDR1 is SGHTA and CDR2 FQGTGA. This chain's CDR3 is CASSTTQNTEAFF. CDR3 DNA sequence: TGTGCCAGCAGTACCACACAGAACACTGAAGCTTTCTTT.

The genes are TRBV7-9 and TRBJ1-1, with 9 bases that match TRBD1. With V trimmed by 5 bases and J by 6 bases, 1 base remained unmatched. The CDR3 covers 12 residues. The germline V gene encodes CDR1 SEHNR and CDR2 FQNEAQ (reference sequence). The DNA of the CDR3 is TGTGCCAGCAGCCGACAGGGGGCTGAAGCTTTCTTT. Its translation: CASSRQGAEAFF.

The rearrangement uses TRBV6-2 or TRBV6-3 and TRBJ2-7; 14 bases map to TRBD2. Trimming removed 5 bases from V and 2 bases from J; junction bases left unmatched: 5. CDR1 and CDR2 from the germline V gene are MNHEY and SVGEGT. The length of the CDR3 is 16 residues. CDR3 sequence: CASSRGTSGRPYEQYF. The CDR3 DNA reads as TGTGCCAGCAGTCGTGGGACTAGCGGGAGACCCTACGAGCAGTACTTC.

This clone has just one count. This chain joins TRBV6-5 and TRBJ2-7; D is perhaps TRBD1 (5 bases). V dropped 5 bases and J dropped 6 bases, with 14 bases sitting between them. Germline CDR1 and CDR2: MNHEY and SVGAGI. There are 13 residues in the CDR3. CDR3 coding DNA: TGTGCCAGCAGTCAAAGGGGTTCCCTCGAGCAGTACTTC. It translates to CASSQRGSLEQYF.

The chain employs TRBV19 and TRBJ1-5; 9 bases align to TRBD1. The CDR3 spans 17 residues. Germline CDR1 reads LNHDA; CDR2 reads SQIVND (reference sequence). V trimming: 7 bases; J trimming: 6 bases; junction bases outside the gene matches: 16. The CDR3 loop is CASTPITTGGWSQPQHF. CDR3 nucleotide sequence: TGTGCCAGTACCCCAATTACGACAGGGGGTTGGAGTCAGCCCCAGCATTTT.

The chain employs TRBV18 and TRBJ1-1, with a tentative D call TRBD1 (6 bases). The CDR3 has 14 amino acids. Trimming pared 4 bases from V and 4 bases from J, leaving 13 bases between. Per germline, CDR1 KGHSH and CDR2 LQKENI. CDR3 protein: CASSQGDGSTEAFF. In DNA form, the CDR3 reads TGTGCCAGCTCACAGGGGGACGGATCCACTGAAGCTTTCTTT.

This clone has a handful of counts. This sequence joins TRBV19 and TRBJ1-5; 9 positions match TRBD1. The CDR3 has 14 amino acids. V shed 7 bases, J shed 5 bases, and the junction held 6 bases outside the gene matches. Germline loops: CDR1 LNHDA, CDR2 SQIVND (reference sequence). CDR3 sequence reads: CASMRDRVDQPQHF. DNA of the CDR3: TGTGCCAGTATGAGGGACAGGGTGGATCAGCCCCAGCATTTT.

The CDR3 sequence: CAWSNGQHTEAFF. DNA for the CDR3: TGTGCCTGGAGTAATGGACAGCACACTGAAGCTTTCTTT. The chain uses TRBV30 and TRBJ1-1, with D perhaps matching TRBD1 (6 bases). From germline, CDR1 is GTSNPN and CDR2 SVGIG (reference sequence). The V gene lost 2 bases and the J gene lost 3 bases, with 10 bases spanning the gap. The CDR3 covers 13 residues.

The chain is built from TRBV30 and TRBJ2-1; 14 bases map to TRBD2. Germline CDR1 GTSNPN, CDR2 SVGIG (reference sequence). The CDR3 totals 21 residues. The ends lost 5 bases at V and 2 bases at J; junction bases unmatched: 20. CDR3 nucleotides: TGTGCCTGGGGACTAGCGGGGGGTTACAGCTTTCGAGACAGCCCCTACAATGAGCAGTTCTTC. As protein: CAWGLAGGYSFRDSPYNEQFF.

CDR3 sequence: CASSPSGEQFF. In DNA form, the CDR3 reads TGTGCCAGCAGCCCCTCGGGGGAGCAGTTCTTC. The chain employs TRBV11-2 and TRBJ2-1; a possible D gene is TRBD2 (5 bases). The CDR3 is 11 amino acids. Germline V CDR1 and CDR2: SGHAT, FQNNGV. The V and J ends lost 5 bases and 10 bases respectively, with 9 bases between them.

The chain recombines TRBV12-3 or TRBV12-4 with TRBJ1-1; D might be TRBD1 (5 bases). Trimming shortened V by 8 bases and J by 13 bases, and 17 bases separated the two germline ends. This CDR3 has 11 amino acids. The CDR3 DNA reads TGTGCCAGCGGTGCGCGGTCGGGGGTTTTCTTT. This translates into CASGARSGVFF.

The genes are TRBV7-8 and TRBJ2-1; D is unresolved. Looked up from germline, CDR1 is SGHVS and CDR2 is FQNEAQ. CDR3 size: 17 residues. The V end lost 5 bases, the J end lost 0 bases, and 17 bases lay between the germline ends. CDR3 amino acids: CASSAYRYRSSYNEQFF. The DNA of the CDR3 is TGTGCCAGCAGCGCATACAGATATAGGTCCTCCTACAATGAGCAGTTCTTC. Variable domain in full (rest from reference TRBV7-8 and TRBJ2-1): GAGVSQSPRYKVAKRGQDVALRCDPISGHVSLFWYQQALGQGPEFLTYFQNEAQLDKSGLPSDRFFAERPEGSVSTLKIQRTQQEDSAVYLCASSAYRYRSSYNEQFFGPGTRLTVL.

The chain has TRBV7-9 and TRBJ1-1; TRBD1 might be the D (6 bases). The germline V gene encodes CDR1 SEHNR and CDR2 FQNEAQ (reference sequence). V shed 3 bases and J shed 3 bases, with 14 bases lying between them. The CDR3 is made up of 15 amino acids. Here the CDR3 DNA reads TGTGCCAGCAGCTTGACAGGCCACGGAGACACTGAAGCTTTCTTT. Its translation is CASSLTGHGDTEAFF.